These 19 T cell receptor beta chains came from one sample sequenced in a study of T-cell reconstitution after alpha-beta-depleted transplantation in children. Unique molecular identifiers were used in preparing the TCRbeta library. TCRdb redid the calling of the PCR reads with MiXCR, one entry per CDR3 protein. The sample comprises hundreds of thousands of distinct CDR3 sequences, roughly a tenth of which are singletons, and 28% rests with the top ten. The sequencing here drew on PBMCs, taken before TCRalphabeta/CD19-depleted stem cell transplant. The receptor source for this set is a child in the first two years of life with acute myeloid leukemia, due to receive a stem cell transplant.

This clonotype was detected ten times or more. The chain carries TRBV29-1 and TRBJ2-1; 9 bases fit TRBD2. Per the germline V gene, CDR1 is SQVTM and CDR2 is ANQGSEA. The trim removed 6 bases at V and 3 bases at J, leaving 9 bases unmatched. The CDR3 is made up of 15 amino acids. The CDR3 is CSVEGLAGDYNEQFF. The CDR3 DNA reads TGCAGCGTGGAGGGATTAGCGGGGGACTACAATGAGCAGTTCTTC.

This clonotype was observed many times. V is TRBV5-1 and J is TRBJ2-1, with 8 bases matching TRBD2. After removal of 3 bases from V and 0 bases from J, the junction contained 5 bases not matched to a gene. The germline V gene encodes CDR1 SGHRS and CDR2 YFSETQ. This CDR3 has 16 residues. CDR3 sequence (DNA): TGCGCCAGCAGCTATCTAGCGGGCAGCTCCTACAATGAGCAGTTCTTC. This sequence encodes CASSYLAGSSYNEQFF.

The count of this clonotype is one. Possible read error: a much larger clone is one base away. The rearrangement links TRBV29-1 to TRBJ2-1; perhaps TRBD1 as D (5 bases). CDR3 size: 15 residues. V lost 6 bases and J 11 bases, leaving 26 bases between the germline ends. Germline V gene data show CDR1 as SQVTM and CDR2 as ANQGSEA. CDR3 protein: CSVGQGRSLGNKQFF. The CDR3, as DNA: TGCAGCGTCGGGCAGGGAAGAAGCTTGGGGAATAAGCAGTTCTTC.

This chain links TRBV30 with TRBJ1-3; unclear D gene. Germline CDR1 GTSNPN, CDR2 SVGIG (reference sequence). V lost 4 bases, J lost 0 bases, and 7 bases lay in between. The CDR3 spans 13 residues. Here the CDR3 reads CAWIRNSGNTIYF. The CDR3, as DNA: TGTGCCTGGATCAGAAACTCTGGAAACACCATATATTTT.

This clonotype was recorded at least ten times. The J gene is TRBJ2-3, the V gene TRBV20-1, with D perhaps TRBD2 (6 bases). V lost 3 bases to trimming and J lost 9 bases, with 16 bases between them. From germline, CDR1 is DFQATT and CDR2 SNEGSKA (reference sequence). The CDR3 is 13 residues long. Here the CDR3 reads CSASSGNQWTQYF. CDR3 coding DNA: TGCAGTGCTAGTAGCGGAAACCAGTGGACGCAGTATTTT.

In its sample, this clonotype was seen many times. The genes are TRBV10-2 and TRBJ2-2, with D tentatively TRBD1 (6 bases). The CDR3 covers 13 residues. CDR1 is WSHSY, CDR2 SAAADI, per germline. Trimming stripped 4 bases from V and 13 bases from J, with 16 bases between. In DNA form, the CDR3 reads TGCGCCAGCAGTGCACAGGGAGACCGGGGGCTGTTTTTT. This gives the protein CASSAQGDRGLFF.

This clonotype was recorded at least ten times. The chain links TRBV7-9 to TRBJ2-5; D is ambiguous. This CDR3 contains 14 residues. The V end lost 5 bases, the J end lost 2 bases, and 12 bases lay between the germline ends. Germline values: CDR1 SEHNR, CDR2 FQNEAQ (reference sequence). CDR3: CASSLRLIQETQYF. CDR3 in DNA: TGTGCCAGCAGCCTCAGACTGATTCAAGAGACCCAGTACTTC. The whole variable domain, filled in from reference TRBV7-9 and TRBJ2-5, reads DTGVSQNPRHKITKRGQNVTFRCDPISEHNRLYWYRQTLGQGPEFLTYFQNEAQLEKSRLLSDRFSAERPKGSFSTLEIQRTEQGDSAMYLCASSLRLIQETQYFGPGTRLLVL.

There are many counts of this clonotype. V and J are TRBV20-1 and TRBJ2-3, with 8 positions matching TRBD2. The V segment lost 6 bases and the J segment 2 bases; nucleotides outside the gene matches: 7. The CDR3 spans 14 residues. Germline V gives CDR1 DFQATT, CDR2 SNEGSKA (reference sequence). As DNA, the CDR3 is TGCAGTGCCCACCGGACTAGCCTCACAGATACGCAGTATTTT. This translates into CSAHRTSLTDTQYF.

This clonotype was seen repeatedly, ten times or more. The gene calls are TRBV18 and TRBJ1-1; D uncertain. Trimming pared 3 bases from V and 7 bases from J, leaving 9 bases between. The length of the CDR3 is 12 residues. In germline, CDR1 is KGHSH, CDR2 LQKENI. CDR3 in DNA: TGTGCCAGCTCACCGGTACAGAATGAAGCTTTCTTT. Encoded protein: CASSPVQNEAFF. The complete variable domain, with remaining parts taken from reference TRBV18 and TRBJ1-1, reads NAGVMQNPRHLVRRRGQEARLRCSPMKGHSHVYWYRQLPEEGLKFMVYLQKENIIDESGMPKERFSAEFPKEGPSILRIQQVVRGDSAAYFCASSPVQNEAFFGQGTRLTVV.

This clonotype was detected ten times or more. This chain links TRBV29-1 with TRBJ1-4; possibly TRBD1 for D (5 bases). Germline CDR1 SQVTM, CDR2 ANQGSEA. The CDR3 is 12 amino acids. Trimming removed 8 bases from V and 8 bases from J, with 15 bases in between. The CDR3 loop is CSSGGVGEKLFF. The CDR3 DNA reads TGCAGCTCTGGGGGGGTTGGCGAAAAACTGTTTTTT.

The table lists this clonotype with many counts. This rearrangement joins TRBV7-2 to TRBJ2-1, with TRBD2 matching over 8 bases. CDR3 length: 14 residues. Per germline, CDR1 SGHTA and CDR2 FQGNSA. The V and J ends lost 4 bases and 8 bases, in that order; junction bases with no gene match: 7. CDR3 sequence reads: CASSSWTSSHEQFF. The CDR3 nucleotides read TGTGCCAGCAGCTCCTGGACTAGCAGCCATGAGCAGTTCTTC.

Ten or more counts support this clonotype. The rearrangement uses TRBV7-6 and TRBJ2-1; 9 bases map to TRBD2. The germline V gene encodes CDR1 SGHVS and CDR2 FNYEAQ. The CDR3 is made up of 18 amino acids. V dropped 5 bases and J dropped 2; count of bases not matched to a gene: 13. The CDR3 DNA reads as TGTGCCAGCAGCCCAAGGAGCGGGAGGTTTCCCCCCTACAATGAGCAGTTCTTC. Protein sequence: CASSPRSGRFPPYNEQFF.

This clonotype has ten or more counts. J is TRBJ2-6 and V is TRBV12-3 or TRBV12-4, with D perhaps matching TRBD1 (6 bases). The V end was cut by 6 bases, the J end by 3 bases, with 15 bases between. The CDR3 sequence is 16 residues long. The CDR3 loop reads CASRTTGLVGANVLTF. The CDR3, as DNA: TGTGCCAGCAGAACTACAGGGTTGGTTGGGGCCAACGTCCTGACTTTC.

This clonotype came up many times. The chain has TRBV20-1 and TRBJ1-1, with D possibly TRBD1 on 5 matching bases. The V end was cut by 3 bases, the J end by 1 base, with 12 bases between. The CDR3 is 14 residues long. The V gene's germline CDR1 is DFQATT and CDR2 SNEGSKA (reference sequence). Written as DNA, the CDR3 is TGCAGTGCTAGGCCCGGGACGGAGAACACTGAAGCTTTCTTT. This translates into CSARPGTENTEAFF.

In its sample, this clonotype was seen many times. The V gene is TRBV11-3, the J gene TRBJ2-1, with 12 bases that match TRBD2. CDR1 and CDR2 from the germline V gene are SGHNT and YENEEA. This CDR3 contains 17 residues. V trimming: 7 bases; J trimming: 4 bases; junction bases outside the gene matches: 11. CDR3 DNA sequence: TGTGCCAGCATCTCCGAAGGGGGGACTAGCGGGTACAATGAGCAGTTCTTC. Translation: CASISEGGTSGYNEQFF.

This clonotype was detected ten times or more. The chain joins TRBV20-1 to TRBJ1-4, with unresolved D. The CDR3 is 13 residues long. From germline, CDR1 is DFQATT and CDR2 SNEGSKA (reference sequence). Between the trimmed V and J ends, which lost 0 bases and 10 bases, there was a span of 12 bases. CDR3 region: CSARDPVSGKLFF. The CDR3 nucleotides are TGCAGTGCTAGAGATCCGGTTTCTGGAAAACTGTTTTTT.

The sample holds many counts of this clonotype. The chain joins TRBV5-6 to TRBJ1-6; possible D gene TRBD1, 5 bases. Trimming removed 6 bases at V and 2 bases at J, with 15 bases between. From germline, CDR1 is SGHDT and CDR2 YYEEEE. This CDR3 is built from 16 residues. The DNA for the CDR3 is TGTGCCAGCAACTTCAACGGGGCGGCCTATAATTCACCCCTCCACTTT. It specifies CASNFNGAAYNSPLHF.

This clonotype was seen at least ten times. The genes are TRBV19 and TRBJ2-2, with a weak D call TRBD2 (6 bases). Trimming took 5 bases from V and 7 from J, leaving 8 bases between them. From germline, CDR1 is LNHDA and CDR2 SQIVND (reference sequence). The CDR3 runs to 12 residues. The chain's CDR3 is CASSWGVGELFF. The CDR3 bases are TGTGCCAGTAGTTGGGGGGTCGGGGAGCTGTTTTTT.

In its sample, this clonotype was seen many times. This sequence joins TRBV6-2 or TRBV6-3 and TRBJ1-1, with D perhaps matching TRBD1 (5 bases). This CDR3 is 13 amino acids long. In germline, CDR1 is MNHEY, CDR2 SVGEGT. The germline V and J ends were trimmed by 8 bases and 4 bases, with 14 bases remaining between them. CDR3 sequence (DNA): TGTGCCAGCGTAATCACAGGTGGCACTGAAGCTTTCTTT. Its translation is CASVITGGTEAFF.